These 20 T cell receptor beta chains share one sample of origin, sequenced in a study of shared clonotypes between healthy human individuals. The method was immunoSEQ multiplex PCR; TCRdb's version includes in-frame clones alone and lacks a portion of them. The table shows about 1.5 million clones, with about 98% occurring only once. The sample taken for sequencing was naive CD4+ T cells sorted from blood. Subset reported: CD45RA+ positively selected. The receptors come from a man aged 25 to 40 in good health.

This chain uses TRBV28 with TRBJ1-1, with D unresolved. The germline V and J ends were trimmed by 4 bases and 1 base, with 7 bases remaining between them. In germline, CDR1 is MDHEN, CDR2 SYDVKM. The CDR3 spans 13 residues. DNA for the CDR3: TGTGCCAGCAGTTCCGGGAGGAACACTGAAGCTTTCTTT. Translating it yields CASSSGRNTEAFF.

The table lists this clone with a count of one. The chain carries TRBV15 and TRBJ1-2, with D possibly being TRBD1 (5 bases). Germline CDR1 and CDR2: LNHNV and YYDKDF (reference sequence). V shed 0 bases and J shed 5 bases, with 13 bases lying between them. CDR3 length equals 15 residues. CDR3 nucleotide sequence: TGTGCCACCAGCAGAGATCCGGCAGGGTTGTATGGCTACACCTTC. It is translated as CATSRDPAGLYGYTF.

About this clone itself: The sample has other DNA sequences that encode this CDR3 too. V is TRBV9 and J is TRBJ1-1, with 9 bases matching TRBD1. This CDR3 has 16 residues. The junction had 7 bases not matched to a gene; V was cut back by 4 bases and J by 0 bases. CDR1 is SGDLS, CDR2 YYNGEE, per germline. CDR3 residues: CASSPRQGGMNTEAFF. For the CDR3, the DNA is TGTGCCAGCAGCCCACGACAGGGGGGGATGAACACTGAAGCTTTCTTT.

Turning to this clone: This same CDR3 is encoded by further DNA sequences in the sample. The V and J genes are TRBV6-5 and TRBJ2-7, with 13 bases fitting TRBD2. Germline V lookup: CDR1 MNHEY, CDR2 SVGAGI. The CDR3 is 15 amino acids. V was pared by 4 bases and J by 3 bases, with 3 bases of the junction left unmatched. This CDR3 is CASSSRTSGSYEQYF. The CDR3 DNA is TGTGCCAGCAGTTCGAGGACTAGCGGGAGCTACGAGCAGTACTTC.

The gene calls are TRBV19 and TRBJ2-3; D gene unclear. The CDR3 is 13 amino acids. The germline CDR1 and CDR2 sequences are LNHDA and SQIVND (reference sequence). Trimming removed 5 bases from V and 3 bases from J, with 9 bases in between. The CDR3 here is CASSASGTDTQYF. The CDR3 bases are TGTGCCAGTAGTGCCTCCGGGACAGATACGCAGTATTTT.

The chain's CDR3 is CASSESIPAAAGNEKLFF. CDR3 nucleotide sequence: TGCGCCAGCAGTGAGTCGATTCCCGCCGCGGCAGGAAATGAAAAACTGTTTTTT. The chain employs TRBV10-1 and TRBJ1-4; no reliable D call. V was clipped by 0 bases and J by 5 bases, with 19 bases between them. Germline CDR1 and CDR2: WNHNN and SYGVQD (reference sequence). The CDR3 has 18 residues.

This chain joins TRBV28 and TRBJ2-7; D is perhaps TRBD2 (6 bases). This CDR3 has 15 amino acids. The germline V and J ends were trimmed by 5 bases and 0 bases, with 14 bases remaining between them. CDR1 is MDHEN, CDR2 SYDVKM, per germline. In DNA form, the CDR3 reads TGTGCCAGCAGTCCCCTAGCGATTCTCTCCTACGAGCAGTACTTC. Translation gives CASSPLAILSYEQYF.

CDR3 DNA sequence: TGCGCCAGCGGCTCCGTACGGCAGCAGGGCACCGGGGAGCTGTTTTTT. Its protein product is CASGSVRQQGTGELFF. This chain uses TRBV5-1 with TRBJ2-2, with a weak D call TRBD1 (5 bases). CDR3 length: 16 residues. V was cut by 7 bases and J by 4 bases, with 20 bases left in between. Germline loops: CDR1 SGHRS, CDR2 YFSETQ.

The J gene is TRBJ1-1, the V gene TRBV6-5; TRBD1 might be the D (5 bases). The CDR3 is 12 residues long. V was shortened by 6 bases and J by 4 bases, with 9 bases between the two germline ends. The germline V gene encodes CDR1 MNHEY and CDR2 SVGAGI. The CDR3 here is CASRGQGTEAFF. CDR3 nucleotide sequence: TGTGCCAGCAGAGGTCAGGGCACTGAAGCTTTCTTT.

This chain uses TRBV11-2 with TRBJ2-1, with no clear D. The CDR3 loop spans 16 amino acids. Germline CDR1 reads SGHAT; CDR2 reads FQNNGV. Trimming removed 5 bases at V and 5 bases at J, with 19 bases between. CDR3 loop: CASSRRATLPDNEQFF. CDR3 DNA: TGTGCCAGCAGCCGCCGGGCCACACTCCCCGACAATGAGCAGTTCTTC.

This chain connects TRBV4-3 to TRBJ1-4, with 8 bases fitting TRBD1. The J segment lost 7 bases and the V segment lost 0 bases, leaving 4 bases of the junction unmatched. The V gene's germline CDR1 is LGHNA and CDR2 YSLEER. The CDR3 length is 15 residues. CDR3 nucleotides: TGCGCCAGCAGCCAAGAGGACAGGGTTTCTGAAAAACTGTTTTTT. As protein: CASSQEDRVSEKLFF.

This rearrangement joins TRBV5-4 to TRBJ2-4, with 10 nucleotides matching TRBD2. V was pared by 3 bases and J by 5 bases, with 5 bases of the junction left unmatched. The CDR3 is 15 residues long. CDR1 is SGHNT and CDR2 is YYREEE in the germline V gene (reference sequence). DNA for the CDR3: TGTGCCAGCAGCTCCCTAGCGGGAGTACAAAACATTCAGTACTTC. It codes for CASSSLAGVQNIQYF.

CDR3 DNA sequence: TGTGCCAGCAGTTTTCGGGGGATGGGCTACACCTTC. It codes for CASSFRGMGYTF. The chain combines TRBV28 with TRBJ1-2; TRBD1 is a possible D gene (5 bases). CDR3 length: 12 amino acids. The ends were cut back, 3 bases at V and 8 bases at J, with 10 bases in the middle. The V gene's germline CDR1 is MDHEN and CDR2 SYDVKM.

The rearrangement uses TRBV28 and TRBJ2-1, with D uncertain. CDR1 and CDR2 (germline): MDHEN, SYDVKM. CDR3 length: 16 amino acids. V lost 5 bases and J lost 0, with 14 bases in between. In nucleotides, the CDR3 is TGTGCCAGCAGTCTCCCCCGGCTTAGCTCCTACAATGAGCAGTTCTTC. Translated, it gives CASSLPRLSSYNEQFF.

V gene TRBV5-6 combines with J gene TRBJ1-5; D is ambiguous. The CDR3 is 13 amino acids. The germline gives CDR1 SGHDT, CDR2 YYEEEE. The V end was cut by 2 bases, the J end by 4 bases, with 7 bases between. CDR3 loop: CASSFGANQPQHF. The CDR3 DNA reads TGTGCCAGCAGCTTTGGCGCGAATCAGCCCCAGCATTTT. Full variable domain (rest looked up from reference TRBV5-6 and TRBJ1-5): DAGVTQSPTHLIKTRGQQVTLRCSPKSGHDTVSWYQQALGQGPQFIFQYYEEEERQRGNFPDRFSGHQFPNYSSELNVNALLLGDSALYLCASSFGANQPQHFGDGTRLSIL.

This chain joins TRBV25-1 and TRBJ2-7; D might be TRBD1 (5 bases). The CDR3 spans 13 residues. Germline V lookup: CDR1 MGHDK, CDR2 SYGVNS. V shed 11 bases and J shed 3 bases, with 17 bases lying between them. CDR3 nucleotide sequence: TGTGCCGGGATACAGGCCCAGGGCTACGAGCAGTACTTC. Translated: CAGIQAQGYEQYF.

The chain uses TRBV15 and TRBJ2-1; 12 bases map to TRBD1. Per the germline V gene, CDR1 is LNHNV and CDR2 is YYDKDF (reference sequence). With V trimmed by 3 bases and J by 3 bases, 9 bases remained unmatched. This CDR3 contains 18 residues. The CDR3 DNA reads as TGTGCCACCAGCAGGGGACAGGGGGCGAAGAGTAACTACAATGAGCAGTTCTTC. Protein product: CATSRGQGAKSNYNEQFF.

V is TRBV2 and J is TRBJ1-2; TRBD1 might be the D (5 bases). CDR1 is SNHLY, CDR2 FYNNEI, per germline. The CDR3 has 15 residues. The V and J ends lost 4 bases and 2 bases respectively, with 14 bases between them. The CDR3 region is CASSAPQGRNYGYTF. CDR3 DNA sequence: TGTGCCAGCAGTGCGCCTCAGGGTAGGAACTATGGCTACACCTTC.

This clone appeared a single time. This chain joins TRBV4-1 and TRBJ2-3; 8 positions match TRBD2. The CDR3 loop spans 15 amino acids. CDR1 and CDR2 from the germline V gene are MGHRA and YSYEKL. The V and J ends lost 4 bases and 5 bases, in that order; junction bases with no gene match: 8. The CDR3 here is CASSLLTGGQDTQYF. CDR3 coding DNA: TGCGCCAGCAGCCTCCTCACGGGAGGGCAAGATACGCAGTATTTT.

The rearrangement joins TRBV28 to TRBJ2-7; weak D call: TRBD1 (5 bases). This CDR3 comprises 13 residues. Germline lookup yields CDR1 MDHEN and CDR2 SYDVKM. The V end lost 6 bases, the J end lost 5 bases, and 14 bases lay between the germline ends. CDR3 amino acids: CASSLDSPNEQYF. The CDR3 DNA is TGTGCCAGCAGCCTAGACAGCCCGAACGAGCAGTACTTC.